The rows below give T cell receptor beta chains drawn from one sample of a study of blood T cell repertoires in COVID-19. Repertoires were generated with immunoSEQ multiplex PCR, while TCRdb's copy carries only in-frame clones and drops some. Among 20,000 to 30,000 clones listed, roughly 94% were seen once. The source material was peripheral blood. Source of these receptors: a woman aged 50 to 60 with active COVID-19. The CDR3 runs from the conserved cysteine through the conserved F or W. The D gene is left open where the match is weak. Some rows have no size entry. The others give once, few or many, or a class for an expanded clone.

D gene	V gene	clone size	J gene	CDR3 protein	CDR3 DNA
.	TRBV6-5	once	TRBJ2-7	CASSQDYSYEQYF	TGTGCCAGCAGCCAGGACTACTCCTACGAGCAGTACTTC
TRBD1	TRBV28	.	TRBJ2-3	CASSTAGTGPHTQYF	TGTGCCAGCAGTACAGCCGGGACAGGCCCACATACGCAGTATTTT
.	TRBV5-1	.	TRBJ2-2	CASSLVPTGELFF	TGCGCCAGCAGCTTGGTTCCGACCGGGGAGCTGTTTTTT
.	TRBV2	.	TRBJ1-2	CASSLTQRQNSYGYTF	TGTGCCAGCAGCCTAACACAAAGACAGAACTCCTATGGCTACACCTTC
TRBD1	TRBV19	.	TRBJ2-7	CASSMGRGLYEQYF	TGTGCCAGTAGTATGGGCAGGGGGCTCTACGAGCAGTACTTC
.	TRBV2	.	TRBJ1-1	CASSREVAISRNTEAFF	TGTGCCAGCAGCAGGGAAGTCGCCATATCAAGGAACACTGAAGCTTTCTTT
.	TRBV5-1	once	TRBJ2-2	CASSSTRGWSTGELFF	TGCGCCAGCAGCTCCACCAGGGGCTGGTCCACCGGGGAGCTGTTTTTT
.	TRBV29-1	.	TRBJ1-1	CSVGSGGRTEAFF	TGCAGCGTTGGGTCCGGGGGGCGGACTGAAGCTTTCTTT
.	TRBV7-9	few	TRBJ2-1	CASSHGTLQEQFF	TGTGCCAGCAGCCATGGGACTCTACAAGAGCAGTTCTTC
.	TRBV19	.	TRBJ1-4	CASTRRTAGDEKLFF	TGTGCCAGTACCAGGCGGACGGCGGGGGATGAAAAACTGTTTTTT
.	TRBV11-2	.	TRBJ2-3	CASMFRVTDTQYF	TGTGCCAGCATGTTCAGGGTTACAGATACGCAGTATTTT
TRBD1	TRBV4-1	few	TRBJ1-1	CASSQTPGQRGMNTEAFF	TGCGCCAGCAGCCAAACTCCGGGACAGAGAGGAATGAACACTGAAGCTTTCTTT
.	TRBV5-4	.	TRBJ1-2	CASSPTGENYGYTF	TGTGCCAGCAGCCCTACGGGAGAAAACTATGGCTACACCTTC